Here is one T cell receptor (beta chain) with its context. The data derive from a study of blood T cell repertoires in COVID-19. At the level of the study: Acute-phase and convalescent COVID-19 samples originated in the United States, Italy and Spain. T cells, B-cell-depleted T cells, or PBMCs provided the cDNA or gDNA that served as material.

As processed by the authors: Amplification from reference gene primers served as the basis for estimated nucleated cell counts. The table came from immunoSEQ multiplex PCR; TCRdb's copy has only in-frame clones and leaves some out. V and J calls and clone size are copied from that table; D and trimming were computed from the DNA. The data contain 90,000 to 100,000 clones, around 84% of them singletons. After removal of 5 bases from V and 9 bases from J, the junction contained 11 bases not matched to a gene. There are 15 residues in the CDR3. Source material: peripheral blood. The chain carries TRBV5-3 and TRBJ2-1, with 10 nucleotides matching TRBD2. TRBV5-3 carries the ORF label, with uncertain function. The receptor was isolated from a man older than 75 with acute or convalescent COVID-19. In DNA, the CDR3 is TGTGCCAGAAGTTCCCCGACTAGCGGGTTAGGTGAGCAGTTCTTC. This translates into CARSSPTSGLGEQFF.